Below, one T cell receptor beta chain is given with its context. Clones were read by immunoSEQ multiplex PCR, and TCRdb kept only the in-frame ones, dropping some. Of roughly 90,000 clones in the sample, around 83% are singletons; the top ten hold roughly 0.22%. This sample was included in a study of OX40 agonist ivuxolimab in advanced cancers. This CDR3 is built from 15 residues. CDR1 is MNHEY, CDR2 SMNVEV, per germline (reference sequence). The TCR sequence derives from an adult with an advanced solid tumor such as melanoma, head and neck, liver or kidney cancer. The chain carries TRBV27 and TRBJ2-3, with no clear D. Material: CD4+ or CD8+ T cells sorted from blood, obtained in a trial of the OX40 agonist ivuxolimab. The chain's CDR3 is CASLSSSGYPDTQYF. CDR3 nucleotides: TGTGCTTCCCTTTCTAGTTCCGGGTACCCCGATACGCAGTATTTT.